The 26 T cell receptor beta chains below come from one sample, sequenced in a study of T cell responses to AZD1222 COVID-19 vaccine. Sequenced by immunoSEQ multiplex PCR; TCRdb stores in-frame clones only, minus some. The sample carries 120,000 or so clones, 75% to 90% recorded once. The sequenced sample was peripheral blood, obtained on day 0 of MenACWY control vaccination. These TCRs come from an adult in good health.

This clone was observed a handful of times. CDR3 sequence reads: CASSYSPTSGIYNEQFF. CDR3 bases: TGTGCCAGCAGTTACTCTCCTACTAGCGGAATCTACAATGAGCAGTTCTTC. This sequence joins TRBV6-2 or TRBV6-3 and TRBJ2-1; TRBD2 agrees at 8 bases. Germline CDR1 MNHEY, CDR2 SVGEGT. CDR3 size: 17 residues. The ends lost 0 bases at V and 3 bases at J; junction bases unmatched: 7.

The V call is TRBV7-9, the J call TRBJ1-3, with a weak D call TRBD1 (5 bases). V gave up 3 bases and J gave up 2 bases, with 8 bases separating them. The CDR3 runs 14 residues. CDR1 is SEHNR and CDR2 is FQNEAQ in the germline V gene (reference sequence). The CDR3 sequence is CASSFGTAGNTIYF. The DNA for the CDR3 is TGTGCCAGCAGCTTCGGGACTGCTGGAAACACCATATATTTT.

The chain combines TRBV6-2 or TRBV6-3 with TRBJ1-5; D is perhaps TRBD1 (6 bases). From germline, CDR1 is MNHEY and CDR2 SVGEGT. V lost 2 bases and J 6 bases, leaving 14 bases between the germline ends. There are 15 residues in the CDR3. The CDR3 coding sequence is TGTGCCAGCAGTTACCAAGGCGGGGGCGGTCAGCCCCAGCATTTT. This encodes CASSYQGGGGQPQHF.

The V and J genes are TRBV6-6 and TRBJ2-1; a weak D match, TRBD2 (5 bases). The ends were cut back, 5 bases at V and 1 base at J, with 12 bases in the middle. This CDR3 has 15 amino acids. Germline CDR1 reads MNHNY; CDR2 reads SVGAGI (reference sequence). CDR3 in amino acids: CASSADRESYNEQFF. The CDR3 nucleotides read TGTGCCAGCAGTGCCGACCGGGAATCCTACAATGAGCAGTTCTTC.

This clone was seen just once. The chain links TRBV2 to TRBJ2-1; 10 positions match TRBD2. Losses at the gene ends were 8 bases for V and 7 bases for J; bases not matched to a gene: 8. Germline V lookup: CDR1 SNHLY, CDR2 FYNNEI. The CDR3 runs 14 residues. CDR3 loop: CASQGLATGNEQFF. For the CDR3, the DNA is TGTGCCAGCCAGGGACTAGCGACAGGGAATGAGCAGTTCTTC.

V and J are TRBV4-1 and TRBJ2-5; weak D call: TRBD1 (5 bases). The CDR3 is made up of 15 amino acids. The germline V and J ends were trimmed by 3 bases and 5 bases, with 16 bases remaining between them. Looked up from germline, CDR1 is MGHRA and CDR2 is YSYEKL. The CDR3 loop is CASSQRTPWWETQYF. CDR3 DNA: TGCGCCAGCAGCCAGCGGACACCTTGGTGGGAGACCCAGTACTTC.

This rearrangement joins TRBV11-2 to TRBJ2-5; TRBD1 agrees at 12 bases. The germline CDR1 and CDR2 sequences are SGHAT and FQNNGV. This CDR3 is 17 amino acids long. The V gene end was trimmed by 5 bases and the J gene end by 5 bases; junction bases not matched to a gene: 12. The CDR3 protein is CASSGGGGTGGWETQYF. The CDR3 DNA reads as TGTGCCAGCAGCGGGGGCGGTGGGACAGGGGGCTGGGAGACCCAGTACTTC.

The chain joins TRBV7-6 to TRBJ1-6, with 7 nucleotides matching TRBD1. The CDR3 spans 15 residues. J gave up 6 bases and V 5 bases, and 7 bases lay outside the gene matches. The V gene's germline CDR1 is SGHVS and CDR2 FNYEAQ. The CDR3 loop is CASSPRAGGNSPLHF. The CDR3 DNA is TGTGCCAGCAGCCCACGCGCAGGGGGTAATTCACCCCTCCACTTT.

This clone was counted a few times. The chain combines TRBV6-5 with TRBJ2-4, with D hard to call. The CDR3 is 14 amino acids. Looked up from germline, CDR1 is MNHEY and CDR2 is SVGAGI. V lost 0 bases to trimming and J lost 3 bases, with 6 bases between them. The CDR3 reads CASSYSTDKNIQYF. CDR3 DNA: TGTGCCAGCAGTTACTCCACAGACAAAAACATTCAGTACTTC.

The chain recombines TRBV9 with TRBJ2-4, with a possible D match to TRBD1 (6 bases). This CDR3 is 13 amino acids long. CDR1 and CDR2 (germline): SGDLS, YYNGEE. The V and J ends lost 3 bases and 8 bases respectively, with 12 bases between them. CDR3 amino acids: CASSGLTGHIQYF. The CDR3 DNA sequence: TGTGCCAGCAGCGGTCTGACAGGACACATTCAGTACTTC.

The chain links TRBV28 to TRBJ1-2; D uncertain. CDR1 MDHEN and CDR2 SYDVKM come from the germline V gene. The CDR3 is 13 residues long. The V end was cut by 4 bases, the J end by 8 bases, with 14 bases between. The CDR3 DNA is TGTGCCAGCAGTTCGACCGCGATGGGCGGCTACACCTTC. This codes for CASSSTAMGGYTF.

V and J are TRBV12-3 or TRBV12-4 and TRBJ2-7, with a weak D call TRBD1 (5 bases). V lost 5 bases and J 4 bases, leaving 12 bases between the germline ends. This CDR3 spans 13 amino acids. The CDR3 DNA sequence: TGTGCCAGCAGTCCATCGGACACTTACGAGCAGTACTTC. As protein: CASSPSDTYEQYF.

In DNA form, the CDR3 reads TGTGCCAGCAGTTATCAGGGGGTCACCGGGGAGCTGTTTTTT. Its translation is CASSYQGVTGELFF. This rearrangement joins TRBV7-3 to TRBJ2-2, with TRBD1 matching over 7 bases. The trim removed 6 bases at V and 4 bases at J, leaving 5 bases unmatched. Germline CDR1 SGHTA, CDR2 FQGTGA. This CDR3 is built from 14 residues.

This clone was recorded only once. The V and J genes are TRBV28 and TRBJ2-3, with D possibly being TRBD2 (5 bases). Trimming stripped 8 bases from V and 3 bases from J, with 12 bases between. This CDR3 has 13 amino acids. Per germline, CDR1 MDHEN and CDR2 SYDVKM. The CDR3 region is CASASPGTDTQYF. The CDR3 DNA reads TGTGCCAGCGCGTCTCCGGGAACAGATACGCAGTATTTT. The whole variable domain, filled in from reference TRBV28 and TRBJ2-3, reads DVKVTQSSRYLVKRTGEKVFLECVQDMDHENMFWYRQDPGLGLRLIYFSYDVKMKEKGDIPEGYSVSREKKERFSLILESASTNQTSMYLCASASPGTDTQYFGPGTRLTVL.

In this sample, this clone turned up a few times. CDR3 region: CASSLGAGWVYEQFF. CDR3 bases: TGCGCCAGCAGCTTGGGGGCGGGATGGGTCTATGAGCAGTTCTTC. The chain has TRBV5-1 and TRBJ2-1; a weak D match, TRBD2 (6 bases). The CDR3 covers 15 residues. V lost 0 bases and J lost 8, with 15 bases in between. Germline V gene data show CDR1 as SGHRS and CDR2 as YFSETQ.

This chain links TRBV7-2 with TRBJ2-5; maybe TRBD2 (5 bases). The CDR3 runs to 14 residues. The V gene lost 5 bases and the J gene lost 1 base, with 11 bases spanning the gap. CDR1 is SGHTA, CDR2 FQGNSA, per germline. CDR3: CASSPARAQETQYF. As DNA, the CDR3 is TGTGCCAGCAGCCCGGCGAGGGCCCAAGAGACCCAGTACTTC.

The rearrangement joins TRBV7-9 to TRBJ1-1; a possible D gene is TRBD1 (5 bases). Between the trimmed V and J ends, which lost 5 bases and 2 bases, there was a span of 12 bases. CDR3 length: 14 amino acids. Germline V gene lookup returns CDR1 SEHNR and CDR2 FQNEAQ (reference sequence). The CDR3 spells CASSAQQGNTEAFF. DNA of the CDR3: TGTGCCAGCAGCGCACAGCAGGGAAACACTGAAGCTTTCTTT.

The gene calls are TRBV2 and TRBJ1-4; tentative D call: TRBD1 (5 bases). V gave up 8 bases and J gave up 8 bases, with 24 bases separating them. Germline loops: CDR1 SNHLY, CDR2 FYNNEI. The CDR3 spans 16 residues. CDR3: CASERQGVLRGEKLFF. The CDR3, as DNA: TGTGCCAGCGAGAGGCAGGGCGTTTTAAGGGGCGAAAAACTGTTTTTT.

The rearrangement uses TRBV19 and TRBJ2-7; D not resolved. Germline assignment: CDR1 LNHDA and CDR2 SQIVND (reference sequence). This CDR3 comprises 13 residues. Trimming took 3 bases from V and 2 from J, leaving 8 bases between them. The DNA for the CDR3 is TGTGCCAGTAGTATCGGGCCCACCTACGAGCAGTACTTC. Its protein is CASSIGPTYEQYF.

This clone was seen just once. The rearrangement links TRBV4-3 to TRBJ2-3; D is uncertain. The germline V gene has CDR1 LGHNA and CDR2 YSLEER. Trimming cost V 1 base and J 2 bases, with 10 bases left between them. This CDR3 has 15 residues. This chain's CDR3 is CASSQGSRFTDTQYF. The DNA of the CDR3 is TGCGCCAGCAGCCAAGGGAGCAGATTCACAGATACGCAGTATTTT.

The chain employs TRBV3-1 (or the pseudogene TRBV3-2) and TRBJ2-3, with no clear D. CDR3 size: 11 residues. CDR1 is LGHDT, CDR2 YNNKEL, per germline (reference sequence). V lost 1 base, J lost 7 bases, and 3 bases lay in between. CDR3 in amino acids: CASSQANTQYF. As DNA, the CDR3 is TGTGCCAGCAGCCAAGCCAATACGCAGTATTTT.

V is TRBV7-9 and J is TRBJ2-7; the D gene is possibly TRBD1 (6 bases). V was clipped by 0 bases and J by 5 bases, with 20 bases between them. Germline values: CDR1 SEHNR, CDR2 FQNEAQ (reference sequence). CDR3 length equals 17 residues. The CDR3 region is CASSLALSGVRLDEQYF. Here the CDR3 DNA reads TGTGCCAGCAGCTTAGCGTTGTCAGGGGTGAGGCTCGACGAGCAGTACTTC.

The rearrangement joins TRBV5-1 to TRBJ2-7; D is unclear. Trimming removed 0 bases at V and 1 base at J, with 17 bases between. CDR1 is SGHRS and CDR2 is YFSETQ in the germline V gene. The CDR3 loop spans 17 amino acids. The CDR3 DNA reads TGCGCCAGCAGCTTGGCCTGGTCTCCGGGTGATTCCTACGAGCAGTACTTC. This gives the protein CASSLAWSPGDSYEQYF.

The V gene is TRBV7-9, the J gene TRBJ1-5; D unresolved. CDR3 size: 13 residues. Trimming left V 3 bases short and J 3 bases short, with 6 bases between. The V gene's germline CDR1 is SEHNR and CDR2 FQNEAQ (reference sequence). The CDR3, as DNA: TGTGCCAGCAGCTTTGATGCCAATCAGCCCCAGCATTTT. Translated: CASSFDANQPQHF.

V is TRBV6-5 and J is TRBJ1-5; D gene uncertain. The CDR3 spans 14 residues. The V and J ends lost 6 bases and 4 bases respectively, with 13 bases between them. CDR1 and CDR2 (germline): MNHEY, SVGAGI. The DNA for the CDR3 is TGTGCCAGCAGCCCCCAGACCAGTAATCAGCCCCAGCATTTT. This codes for CASSPQTSNQPQHF.

The chain links TRBV6-6 to TRBJ2-1; D may correspond to TRBD1 or TRBD2 (5 bases each). V lost 0 bases, J lost 8 bases, and 5 bases lay in between. CDR1 and CDR2 (germline): MNHNY, SVGAGI (reference sequence). The CDR3 loop spans 12 amino acids. Here the CDR3 DNA reads TGTGCCAGCAGTTACTCGGGGGATGAGCAGTTCTTC. Translating gives CASSYSGDEQFF.